This T cell receptor beta chain came from a study of naive and memory T cell subsets. The study's findings and limits: Possibly reflecting memory cells re-expressing CD45RA, a few larger clonotypes occurred in naive repertoires, especially CD8. Clonotypes are single alpha or beta chains, not paired receptors. Over 85% of naive TCR sequences appeared only once after error correction, unlike memory subsets.

As to this clonotype: Its cognate antigen is unknown.

The beta constant-region primer was an equimolar mix of two oligonucleotides covering TRBC1 and TRBC2. Nested alpha and beta constant-region primers with the SP2 primer drove four PCR rounds on ligated cDNA. Ligation attached a single-stranded oligonucleotide with a 12-nucleotide UMI and the SP2 primer to the cDNA 3' end. From the UMI-ligation and nested PCR reads, TCRdb called clonotypes with MiXCR, one entry per CDR3 protein. The sample holds approximately 150,000 distinct CDR3 sequences; approximately 22% are singletons and the top ten take around 0.11%. Germline trimming cut 3 bases from V and 5 bases from J; bases unmatched to any gene: 7. The CDR3 spans 16 residues. Germline CDR1 LGHDT, CDR2 YNNKEL (reference sequence).

The V call is TRBV3-1, the J call TRBJ2-2, with TRBD2 matching 9 bases. The source material was naive CD4+ T cells from blood. The clonotype comes from a human donor in good health. The CDR3 DNA reads as TGTGCCAGCAGCCAGAGACCGGGACTAGCAACCGGGGAGCTGTTTTTT. It translates to CASSQRPGLATGELFF.